The 6 T cell receptor beta chains given below trace back to one sample, sequenced in a study of cytomegalovirus exposure and HLA in healthy donors. This PCR relied on a set of 60 Vbeta primers and 13 Jbeta primers. The repertoire was sequenced with immunoSEQ multiplex PCR; TCRdb's copy has only in-frame clones and lacks some. The sample yields about 200,000 clones, more than 75% seen once. Sequenced input: PBMCs. These receptors were taken from a male donor in good health and CMV-seropositive.

The chain uses TRBV7-9 and TRBJ2-2; no clear D gene. The CDR3 length is 13 residues. V lost 1 base, J lost 3 bases, and 3 bases lay in between. CDR1 and CDR2 from the germline V gene are SEHNR and FQNEAQ (reference sequence). The CDR3, as DNA: TGTGCCAGCAGCTTAGGAGACACCGGGGAGCTGTTTTTT. It specifies CASSLGDTGELFF.

This rearrangement joins TRBV28 to TRBJ1-1; D might be TRBD1 (6 bases). Trimming took 5 bases from V and 4 from J, leaving 17 bases between them. There are 15 residues in the CDR3. Germline V gene data show CDR1 as MDHEN and CDR2 as SYDVKM. The CDR3 nucleotides are TGTGCCAGCAGTAAAATAACAGGGTTGGGCACTGAAGCTTTCTTT. Translated, it gives CASSKITGLGTEAFF.

The rearrangement uses TRBV4-3 and TRBJ2-5; D possibly corresponds to TRBD2 (5 bases). V was shortened by 2 bases and J by 2 bases, with 15 bases between the two germline ends. The CDR3 sequence is 16 residues long. Germline lookup yields CDR1 LGHNA and CDR2 YSLEER. The CDR3 protein is CASSQSRGSVQETQYF. The CDR3 DNA reads as TGCGCCAGCAGCCAATCTCGGGGTAGCGTTCAAGAGACCCAGTACTTC.

V is TRBV20-1 and J is TRBJ2-3; no reliable D call. CDR1 and CDR2 (germline): DFQATT, SNEGSKA (reference sequence). V was shortened by 7 bases and J by 3 bases, with 8 bases between the two germline ends. This CDR3 is 11 amino acids long. CDR3 residues: CSDAATDTQYF. Here the CDR3 DNA reads TGCAGTGACGCGGCTACAGATACGCAGTATTTT.

The V and J genes are TRBV15 and TRBJ1-5; 10 nucleotides line up with TRBD1. The CDR3 contains 14 residues. Per germline, CDR1 LNHNV and CDR2 YYDKDF (reference sequence). The junction had 4 bases not matched to a gene; V was cut back by 5 bases and J by 6 bases. The CDR3 DNA reads TGTGCCACCAGCCCCGGGACAGGGGCTCAGCCCCAGCATTTT. This encodes CATSPGTGAQPQHF.

Turning to this clone: This CDR3 is also generated by other DNA sequences in the sample. This chain joins TRBV5-1 and TRBJ1-2; 7 bases match TRBD1. J was trimmed by 8 bases and V by 0 bases; bases with no gene match: 4. CDR3 length equals 13 residues. Germline values: CDR1 SGHRS, CDR2 YFSETQ. The DNA for the CDR3 is TGCGCCAGCAGCTTGGGGCAGGGGGAAGGCTACACCTTC. This encodes CASSLGQGEGYTF.